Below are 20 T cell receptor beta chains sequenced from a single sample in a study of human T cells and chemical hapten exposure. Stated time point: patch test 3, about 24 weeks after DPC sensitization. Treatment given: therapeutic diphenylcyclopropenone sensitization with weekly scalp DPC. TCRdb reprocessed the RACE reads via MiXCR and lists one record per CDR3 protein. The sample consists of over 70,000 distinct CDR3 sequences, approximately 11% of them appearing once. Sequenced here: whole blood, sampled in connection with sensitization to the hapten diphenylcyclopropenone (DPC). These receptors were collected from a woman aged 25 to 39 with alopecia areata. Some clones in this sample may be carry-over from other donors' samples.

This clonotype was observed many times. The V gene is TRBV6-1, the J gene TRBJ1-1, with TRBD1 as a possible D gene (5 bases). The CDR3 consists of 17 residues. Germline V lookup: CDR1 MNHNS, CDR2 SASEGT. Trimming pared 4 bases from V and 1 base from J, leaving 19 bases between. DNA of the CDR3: TGTGCCAGCAGTGGGACTCCTAGGGGAGGAGGGAACACTGAAGCTTTCTTT. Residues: CASSGTPRGGGNTEAFF.

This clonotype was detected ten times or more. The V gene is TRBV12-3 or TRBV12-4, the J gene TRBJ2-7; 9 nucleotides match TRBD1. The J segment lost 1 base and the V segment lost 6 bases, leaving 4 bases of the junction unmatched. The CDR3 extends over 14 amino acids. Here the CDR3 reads CASRRGTGSYEQYF. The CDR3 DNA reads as TGTGCCAGCAGGAGGGGGACAGGGTCCTACGAGCAGTACTTC.

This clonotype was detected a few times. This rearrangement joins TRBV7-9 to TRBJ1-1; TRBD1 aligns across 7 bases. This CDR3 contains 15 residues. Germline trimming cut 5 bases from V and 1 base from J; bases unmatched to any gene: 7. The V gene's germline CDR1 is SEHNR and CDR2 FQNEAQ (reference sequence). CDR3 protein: CASSPRQGTNTEAFF. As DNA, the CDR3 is TGTGCCAGCAGCCCTAGACAGGGTACGAACACTGAAGCTTTCTTT.

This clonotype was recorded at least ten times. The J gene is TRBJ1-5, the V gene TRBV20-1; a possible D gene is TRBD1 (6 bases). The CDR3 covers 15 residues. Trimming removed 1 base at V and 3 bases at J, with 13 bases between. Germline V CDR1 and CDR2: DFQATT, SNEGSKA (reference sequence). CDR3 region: CSARAETGPNQPQHF. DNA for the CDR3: TGCAGTGCTAGAGCGGAAACAGGGCCCAATCAGCCCCAGCATTTT.

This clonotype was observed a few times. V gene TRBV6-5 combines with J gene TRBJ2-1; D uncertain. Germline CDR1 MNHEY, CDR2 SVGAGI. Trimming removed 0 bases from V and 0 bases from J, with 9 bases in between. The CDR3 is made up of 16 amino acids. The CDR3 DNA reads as TGTGCCAGCAGTTACTCTCGGCTTAGCTCCTACAATGAGCAGTTCTTC. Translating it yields CASSYSRLSSYNEQFF.

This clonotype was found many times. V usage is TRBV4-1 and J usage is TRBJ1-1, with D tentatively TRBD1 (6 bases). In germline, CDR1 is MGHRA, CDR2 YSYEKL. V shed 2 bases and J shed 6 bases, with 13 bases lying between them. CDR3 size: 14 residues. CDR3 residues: CASSQSPGDPEAFF. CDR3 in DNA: TGCGCCAGCAGCCAAAGTCCAGGGGATCCTGAAGCTTTCTTT.

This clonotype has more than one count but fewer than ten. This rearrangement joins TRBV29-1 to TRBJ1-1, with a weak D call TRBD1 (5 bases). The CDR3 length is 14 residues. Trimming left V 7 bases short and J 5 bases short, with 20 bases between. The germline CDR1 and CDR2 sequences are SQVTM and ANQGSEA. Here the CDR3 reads CSARDGGSKTEAFF. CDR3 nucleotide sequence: TGCAGCGCCAGGGACGGTGGTAGCAAGACTGAAGCTTTCTTT. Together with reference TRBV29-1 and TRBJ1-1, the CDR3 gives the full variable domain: SAVISQKPSRDICQRGTSLTIQCQVDSQVTMMFWYRQQPGQSLTLIATANQGSEATYESGFVIDKFPISRPNLTFSTLTVSNMSPEDSSIYLCSARDGGSKTEAFFGQGTRLTVV.

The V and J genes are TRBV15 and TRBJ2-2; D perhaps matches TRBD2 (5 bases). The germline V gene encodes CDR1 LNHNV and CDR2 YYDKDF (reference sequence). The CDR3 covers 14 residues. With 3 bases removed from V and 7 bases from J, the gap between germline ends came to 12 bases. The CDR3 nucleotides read TGTGCCACCAGCAGCCGGGATGTAGGCGGGGAGCTGTTTTTT. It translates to CATSSRDVGGELFF.

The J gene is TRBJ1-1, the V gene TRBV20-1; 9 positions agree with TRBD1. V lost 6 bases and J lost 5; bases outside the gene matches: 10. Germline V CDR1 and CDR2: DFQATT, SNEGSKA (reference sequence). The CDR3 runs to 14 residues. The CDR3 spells CSADRTGEGTEAFF. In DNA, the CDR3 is TGCAGTGCGGACCGGACAGGGGAGGGGACTGAAGCTTTCTTT.

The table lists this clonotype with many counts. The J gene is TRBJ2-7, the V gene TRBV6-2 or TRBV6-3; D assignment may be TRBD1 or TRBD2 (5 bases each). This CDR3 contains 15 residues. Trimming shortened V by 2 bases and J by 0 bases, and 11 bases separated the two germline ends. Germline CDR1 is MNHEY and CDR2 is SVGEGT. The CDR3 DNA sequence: TGTGCCAGCAGTTACCCGGGGACCGGCTCCTACGAGCAGTACTTC. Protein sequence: CASSYPGTGSYEQYF.

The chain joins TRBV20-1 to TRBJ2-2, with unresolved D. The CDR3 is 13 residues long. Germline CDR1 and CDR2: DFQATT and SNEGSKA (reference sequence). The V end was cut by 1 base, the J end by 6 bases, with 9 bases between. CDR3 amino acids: CSARGGFAGELFF. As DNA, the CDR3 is TGCAGTGCTAGAGGAGGTTTCGCCGGGGAGCTGTTTTTT.

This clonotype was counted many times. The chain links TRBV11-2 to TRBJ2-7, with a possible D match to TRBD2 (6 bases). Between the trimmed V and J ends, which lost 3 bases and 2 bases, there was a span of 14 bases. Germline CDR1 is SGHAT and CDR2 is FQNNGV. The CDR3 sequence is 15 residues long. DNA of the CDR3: TGTGCCAGCAGCTTGTGGAGCGGCGGGGCCTACGAGCAGTACGTC. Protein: CASSLWSGGAYEQYV.

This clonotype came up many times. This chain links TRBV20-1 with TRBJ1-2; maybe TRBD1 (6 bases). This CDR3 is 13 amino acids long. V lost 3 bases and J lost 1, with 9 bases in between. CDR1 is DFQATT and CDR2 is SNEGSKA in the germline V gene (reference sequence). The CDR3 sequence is CSARDSFNYGYTF. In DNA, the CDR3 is TGCAGTGCTAGGGACAGTTTTAACTATGGCTACACCTTC.

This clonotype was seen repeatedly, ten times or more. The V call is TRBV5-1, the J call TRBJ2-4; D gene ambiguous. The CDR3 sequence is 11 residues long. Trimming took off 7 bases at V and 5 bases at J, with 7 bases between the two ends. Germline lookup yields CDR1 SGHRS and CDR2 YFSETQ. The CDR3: CASRGENIQYF. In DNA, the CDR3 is TGCGCCAGCCGAGGAGAAAACATTCAGTACTTC.

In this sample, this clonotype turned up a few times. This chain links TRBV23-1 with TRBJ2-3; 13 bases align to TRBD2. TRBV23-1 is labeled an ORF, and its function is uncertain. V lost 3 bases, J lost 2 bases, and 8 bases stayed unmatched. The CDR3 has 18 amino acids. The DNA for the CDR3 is TGCGCCAGCAGTCATGGACTAGCGGGAGAATTATACACAGATACGCAGTATTTT. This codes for CASSHGLAGELYTDTQYF.

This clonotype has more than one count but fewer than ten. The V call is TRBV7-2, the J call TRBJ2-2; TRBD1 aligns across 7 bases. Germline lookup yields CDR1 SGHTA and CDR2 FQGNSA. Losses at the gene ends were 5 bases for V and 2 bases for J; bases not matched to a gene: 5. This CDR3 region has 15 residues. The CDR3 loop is CASSVGTENTGELFF. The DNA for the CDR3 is TGTGCCAGCAGCGTCGGGACAGAAAACACCGGGGAGCTGTTTTTT.

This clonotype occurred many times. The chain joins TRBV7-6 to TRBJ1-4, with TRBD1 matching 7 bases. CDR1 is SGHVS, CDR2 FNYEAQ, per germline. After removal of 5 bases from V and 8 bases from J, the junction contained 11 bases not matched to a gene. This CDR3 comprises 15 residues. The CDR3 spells CASSLNGQGDEKLFF. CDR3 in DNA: TGTGCCAGCAGCCTAAACGGTCAGGGGGACGAAAAACTGTTTTTT.

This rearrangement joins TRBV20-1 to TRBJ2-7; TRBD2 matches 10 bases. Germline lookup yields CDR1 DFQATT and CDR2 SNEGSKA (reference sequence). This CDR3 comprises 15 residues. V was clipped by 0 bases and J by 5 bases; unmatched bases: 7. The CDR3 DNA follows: TGCAGTGCTAGAGACCCTAGCGGGAGCGGCAACGAGCAGTACTTC. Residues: CSARDPSGSGNEQYF.

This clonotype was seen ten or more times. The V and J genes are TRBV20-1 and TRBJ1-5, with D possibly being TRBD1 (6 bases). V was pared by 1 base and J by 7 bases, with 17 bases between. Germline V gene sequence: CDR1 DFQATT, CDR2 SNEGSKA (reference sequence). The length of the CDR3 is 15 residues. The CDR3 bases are TGCAGTGCTAGAGCCGGGACAATAGGTTTGCAGCCCCAGCATTTT. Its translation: CSARAGTIGLQPQHF.

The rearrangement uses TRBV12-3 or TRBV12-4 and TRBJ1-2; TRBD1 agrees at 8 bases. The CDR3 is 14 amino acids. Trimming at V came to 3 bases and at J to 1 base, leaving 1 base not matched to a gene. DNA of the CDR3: TGTGCCAGCAGTTTGACAGGGGTTAACTATGGCTACACCTTC. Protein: CASSLTGVNYGYTF.